This T cell receptor beta chain is drawn from a study of identical twins. Findings and caveats of the study: Twins shared out-of-frame alpha sequences with excess low generation probability.

This clonotype was counted only a few times. The antigen remains unidentified. The CDR3 is 15 residues long. Germline assignment: CDR1 MNHNS and CDR2 SASEGT. With 2 bases removed from V and 4 bases from J, the gap between germline ends came to 14 bases. TCRdb processed the 5' RACE reads anew with MiXCR; each CDR3 protein has one entry. In the table there are some 260,000 distinct CDR3 sequences, 11% to 15% of which are singletons. The sequenced sample consisted of memory (CD45RO+) T cells sorted from blood. The chain is built from TRBV6-1 and TRBJ1-1; possibly TRBD1 for D (6 bases). The TCR was taken from a woman between 18 and 29 years old in good health. DNA for the CDR3: TGTGCCAGCAGTGAACCCCTAACAGGGTCCACTGAAGCTTTCTTT. Residues: CASSEPLTGSTEAFF.